Described below is a single T cell receptor beta chain sequence and its context. The target antigen is unknown. Germline lookup yields CDR1 LGHNA and CDR2 YSLEER. This CDR3 region has 17 residues. The trim removed 3 bases at V and 3 bases at J, leaving 11 bases unmatched. Only in-frame clones appear in the TCRdb table, and some are missing; sequencing was by immunoSEQ multiplex PCR. The sample lists more than 100,000 clones, around 90% occurring once. The sample originates from a study of T cell responses to AZD1222 COVID-19 vaccine. Findings and caveats of the study: Clonal diversity was possibly underestimated, and white British individuals and females predominated among donors.

This TCR came from an adult in good health. The sample was peripheral blood, taken on day 0 of AZD1222 vaccination. The rearrangement links TRBV4-3 to TRBJ2-3; 8 nucleotides align to TRBD2. This CDR3 is CASSQSAVRGATDTQYF. The CDR3 DNA sequence: TGCGCCAGCAGCCAGAGCGCGGTGCGGGGGGCAACAGATACGCAGTATTTT.